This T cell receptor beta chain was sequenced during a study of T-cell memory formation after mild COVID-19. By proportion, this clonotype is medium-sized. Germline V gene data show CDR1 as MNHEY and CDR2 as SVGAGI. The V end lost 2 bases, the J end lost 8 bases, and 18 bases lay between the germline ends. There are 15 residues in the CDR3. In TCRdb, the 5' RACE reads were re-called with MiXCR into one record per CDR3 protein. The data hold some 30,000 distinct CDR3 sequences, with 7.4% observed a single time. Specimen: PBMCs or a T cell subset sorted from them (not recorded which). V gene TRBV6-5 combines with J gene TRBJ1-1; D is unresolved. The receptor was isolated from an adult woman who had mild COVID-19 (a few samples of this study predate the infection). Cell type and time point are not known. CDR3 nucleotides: TGTGCCAGCAGTTACCACCCCTCCGGCACACAAGAAGCTTTCTTT. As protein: CASSYHPSGTQEAFF.